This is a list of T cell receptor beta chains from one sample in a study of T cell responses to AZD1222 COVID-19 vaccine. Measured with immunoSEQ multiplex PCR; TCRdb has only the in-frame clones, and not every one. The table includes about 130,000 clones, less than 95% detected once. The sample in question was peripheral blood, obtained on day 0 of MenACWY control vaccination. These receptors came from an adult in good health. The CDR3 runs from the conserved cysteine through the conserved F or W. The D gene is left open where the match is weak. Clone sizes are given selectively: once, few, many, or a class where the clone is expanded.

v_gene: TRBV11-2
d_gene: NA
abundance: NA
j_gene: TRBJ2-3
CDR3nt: TGTGCCAGCAGCTTAAATGGGCGATCCACTAGCACAGATACGCAGTATTTT
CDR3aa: CASSLNGRSTSTDTQYF

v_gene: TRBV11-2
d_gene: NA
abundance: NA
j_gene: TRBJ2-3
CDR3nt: TGTGCCAGCAGCTTAAACCACCCCACAGATACGCAGTATTTT
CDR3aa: CASSLNHPTDTQYF

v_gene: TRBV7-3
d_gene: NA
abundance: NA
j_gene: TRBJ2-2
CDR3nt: TGTGCCAGCAGCTGGGGATCGAACACCGGGGAGCTGTTTTTT
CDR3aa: CASSWGSNTGELFF

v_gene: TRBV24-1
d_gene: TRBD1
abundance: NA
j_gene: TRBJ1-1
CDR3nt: TGTGCCACCAGAGAGACAGGGCTTGGGGACACTGAAGCTTTCTTT
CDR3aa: CATRETGLGDTEAFF

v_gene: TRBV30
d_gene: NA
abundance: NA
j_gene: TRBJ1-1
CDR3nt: TGTGCCTCCGAGGGGGACCGGAACACTGAAGCTTTCTTT
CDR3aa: CASEGDRNTEAFF

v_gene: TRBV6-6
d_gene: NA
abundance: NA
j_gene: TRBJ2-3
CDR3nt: TGTGCCAGCGGTCCGTTAACTGAAGGAGATTTTACAGATACGCAGTATTTT
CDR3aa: CASGPLTEGDFTDTQYF

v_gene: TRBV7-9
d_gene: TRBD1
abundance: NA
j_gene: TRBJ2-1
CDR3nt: TGTGCCAGCAGCTTTCGACAGGGGTTTCGTAGTGAGCAGTTCTTC
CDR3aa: CASSFRQGFRSEQFF

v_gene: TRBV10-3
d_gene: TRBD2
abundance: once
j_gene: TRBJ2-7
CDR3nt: TGTGCCATCAGTGCGACTAGCGGGACTGCCGTTTACGAGCAGTACTTC
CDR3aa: CAISATSGTAVYEQYF

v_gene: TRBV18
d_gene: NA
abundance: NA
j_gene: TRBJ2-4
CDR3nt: TGTGCCAGCTCACCAGACAGCAGACTAGCCAAAAACATTCAGTACTTC
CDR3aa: CASSPDSRLAKNIQYF

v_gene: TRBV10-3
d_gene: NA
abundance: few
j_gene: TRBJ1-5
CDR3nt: TGTGCCATCGGGGGAGGCAATCAGCCCCAGCATTTT
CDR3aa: CAIGGGNQPQHF

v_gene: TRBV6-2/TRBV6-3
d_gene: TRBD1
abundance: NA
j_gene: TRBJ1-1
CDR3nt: TGTGCCAGCAGTTACCTGACAGGGGCCCCGAACACTGAAGCTTTCTTT
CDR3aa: CASSYLTGAPNTEAFF

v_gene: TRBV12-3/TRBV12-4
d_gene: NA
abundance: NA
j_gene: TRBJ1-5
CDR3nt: TGTGCCAGCAGCCCGCCGGGGGAGTCGGCCCAGCATTTT
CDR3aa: CASSPPGESAQHF

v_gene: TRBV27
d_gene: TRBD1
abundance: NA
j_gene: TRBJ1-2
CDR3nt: TGTGCCAGCAGTTCCGGCGACAGGGGTTATGGCTACACCTTC
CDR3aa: CASSSGDRGYGYTF

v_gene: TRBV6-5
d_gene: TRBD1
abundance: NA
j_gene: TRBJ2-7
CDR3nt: TGTGCCAGCAGTCGACAGGGCCACGAGCAGTACTTC
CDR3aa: CASSRQGHEQYF

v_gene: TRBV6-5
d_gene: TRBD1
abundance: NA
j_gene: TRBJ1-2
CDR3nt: TGTGCCAGCAAAAGGACAGGGTATGACTATGGCTACACCTTC
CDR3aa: CASKRTGYDYGYTF

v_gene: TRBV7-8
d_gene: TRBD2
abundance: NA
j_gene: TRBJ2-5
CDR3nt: TGTGCCAGCAGCTTCGGGACCTGGGGACTAGCGGGGCAAGAGACCCAGTACTTC
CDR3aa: CASSFGTWGLAGQETQYF

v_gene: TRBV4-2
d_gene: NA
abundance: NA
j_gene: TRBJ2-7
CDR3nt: TGTGCCAGCAGCCTGAACCTGGTAGAGAGCTCCTACGAGCAGTACTTC
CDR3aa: CASSLNLVESSYEQYF

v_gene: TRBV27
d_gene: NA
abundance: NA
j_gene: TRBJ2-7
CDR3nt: TGTGCCAGCAGTTTAGAGGGTAGGGACGAGCAGTACTTC
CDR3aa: CASSLEGRDEQYF

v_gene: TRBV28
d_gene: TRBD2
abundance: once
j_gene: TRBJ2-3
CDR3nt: TGTGCCAGCAGTTCCCCCGGGACTAGCGCTACAGATACGCAGTATTTT
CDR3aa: CASSSPGTSATDTQYF

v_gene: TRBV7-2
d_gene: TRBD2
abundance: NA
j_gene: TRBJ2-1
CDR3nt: TGTGCCAGCAGCGTCACCGGGACTAGCGGCCTAGGCGGTGGTGAGCAGTTCTTC
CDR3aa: CASSVTGTSGLGGGEQFF

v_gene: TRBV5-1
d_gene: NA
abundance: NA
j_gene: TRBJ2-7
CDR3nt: TGCGCCAGCAGCAGGGGGAGTGCCTACGAGCAGTACTTC
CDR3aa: CASSRGSAYEQYF

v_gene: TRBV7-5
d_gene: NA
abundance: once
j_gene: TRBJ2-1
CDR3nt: TGTGTCAGAAGCTGTCAGGGATGCCATGAGCAGTTCTTC
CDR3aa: CVRSCQGCHEQFF

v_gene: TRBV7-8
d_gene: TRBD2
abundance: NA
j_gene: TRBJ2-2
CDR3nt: TGTGCCAGCAGCGGGGGACTAGCGGGGAACACCGGGGAGCTGTTTTTT
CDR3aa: CASSGGLAGNTGELFF

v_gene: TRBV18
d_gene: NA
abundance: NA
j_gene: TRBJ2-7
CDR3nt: TGTGCCAGCTCACCAACGACGGCAGGGGGGACCTACGAGCAGTACTTC
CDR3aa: CASSPTTAGGTYEQYF

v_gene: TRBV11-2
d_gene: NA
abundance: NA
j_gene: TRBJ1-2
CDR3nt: TGTGCCAGCAGCTTAGATGAGACTAACTATGGCTACACCTTC
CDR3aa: CASSLDETNYGYTF

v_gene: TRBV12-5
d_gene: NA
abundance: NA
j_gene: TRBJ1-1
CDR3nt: TGTGCTAGTGGGTTCTTGGGGGGCACTGAAGCTTTCTTT
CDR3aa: CASGFLGGTEAFF

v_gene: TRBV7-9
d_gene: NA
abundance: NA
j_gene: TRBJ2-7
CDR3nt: TGTGCCAGCAGCTCTACCAGTCCGCCCTACGAGCAGTACTTC
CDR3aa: CASSSTSPPYEQYF

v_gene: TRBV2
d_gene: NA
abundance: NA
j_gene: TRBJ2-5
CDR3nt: TGTGCCAGCAGTGGCCCACAAAAAGAGGCTCGGGAGACCCAGTACTTC
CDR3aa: CASSGPQKEARETQYF

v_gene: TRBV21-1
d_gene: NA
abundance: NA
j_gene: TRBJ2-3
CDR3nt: TGTGCCAGCAGCAGGACTAGCGGGAGCCGTGGAGATACGCAGTATTTT
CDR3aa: CASSRTSGSRGDTQYF

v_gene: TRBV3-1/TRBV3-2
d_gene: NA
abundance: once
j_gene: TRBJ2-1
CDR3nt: TGTGCCAGCAGCCAAAAGGTACGGCGAGAACAAAAAAATGAGCAGTTCTTC
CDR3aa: CASSQKVRREQKNEQFF

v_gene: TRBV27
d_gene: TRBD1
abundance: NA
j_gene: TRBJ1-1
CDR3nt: TGTGCCAGCAGTTTATCTTTCAGGGGGGACACTGAAGCTTTCTTT
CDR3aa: CASSLSFRGDTEAFF

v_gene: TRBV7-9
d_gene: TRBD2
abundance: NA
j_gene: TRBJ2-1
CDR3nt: TGTGCCAGCAGCTTAGGTAGGGTAGCGGGAGGGGCAACCTACAATGAGCAGTTCTTC
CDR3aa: CASSLGRVAGGATYNEQFF

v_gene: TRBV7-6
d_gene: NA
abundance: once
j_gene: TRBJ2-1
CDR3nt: TGTGCCAGCAGCTTATGGGGGCGGAGTACCAATGAGCAGTTCTTC
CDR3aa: CASSLWGRSTNEQFF

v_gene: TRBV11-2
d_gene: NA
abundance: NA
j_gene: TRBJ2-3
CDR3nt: TGTGCCAGCAGTCTACACTCCACCTTAAGCACAGATACGCAGTATTTT
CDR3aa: CASSLHSTLSTDTQYF

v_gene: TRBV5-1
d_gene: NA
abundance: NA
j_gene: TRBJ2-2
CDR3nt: TGCGCCAGCAGCTTGAGGGGACAAAACACCGGGGAGCTGTTTTTT
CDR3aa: CASSLRGQNTGELFF

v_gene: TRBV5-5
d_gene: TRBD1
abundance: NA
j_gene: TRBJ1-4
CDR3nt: TGTGCCAGCAGCAGCCCCGGGACAGGGGATTTCAAACTGTTTTTT
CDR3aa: CASSSPGTGDFKLFF

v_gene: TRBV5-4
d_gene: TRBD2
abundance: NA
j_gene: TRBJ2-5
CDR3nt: TGTGCCAGCAGCTTGACGGGGGGGCAAGAGACCCAGTACTTC
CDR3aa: CASSLTGGQETQYF

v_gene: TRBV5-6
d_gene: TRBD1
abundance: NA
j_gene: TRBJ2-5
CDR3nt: TGTGCCAGCAGCTACACAGGGGGGCAGGAGACCCAGTACTTC
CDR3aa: CASSYTGGQETQYF

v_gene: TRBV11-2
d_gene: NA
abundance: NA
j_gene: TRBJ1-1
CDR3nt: TGTGCCAGCAGCCCGGAACGGGGGGACACTGAAGCTTTCTTT
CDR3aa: CASSPERGDTEAFF

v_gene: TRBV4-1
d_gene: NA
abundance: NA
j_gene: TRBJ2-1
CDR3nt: TGCGCCAGCAGCCAAGATCCTAGGAGCTCCTACAATGAGCAGTTCTTC
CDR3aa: CASSQDPRSSYNEQFF

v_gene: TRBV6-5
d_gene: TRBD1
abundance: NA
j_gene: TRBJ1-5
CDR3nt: TGTGCCAGTGTACAGGGGGTAATTCAGCCCCAGCATTTT
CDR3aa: CASVQGVIQPQHF

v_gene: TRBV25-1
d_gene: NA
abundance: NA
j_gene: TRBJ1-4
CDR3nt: TGTGCCAGCCGACACCGTATAAAGGAAAAACTGTTTTTT
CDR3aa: CASRHRIKEKLFF

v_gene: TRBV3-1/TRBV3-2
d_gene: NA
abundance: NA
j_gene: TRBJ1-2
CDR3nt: TGTGCCAGCAGCCCCCGGGCCCGGGGAACCAGCTATGGCTACACCTTC
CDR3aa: CASSPRARGTSYGYTF

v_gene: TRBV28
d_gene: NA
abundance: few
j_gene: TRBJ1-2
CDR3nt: TGTGCCAGCAGTTCCCCCTCGGGGGCTAGGGGCTATGGCTACACCTTC
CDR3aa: CASSSPSGARGYGYTF

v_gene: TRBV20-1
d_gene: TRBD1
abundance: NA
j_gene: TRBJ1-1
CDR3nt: TGCAGTGCTAGTAGGGACAGGGAGGTAGCTTTCTTT
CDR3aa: CSASRDREVAFF

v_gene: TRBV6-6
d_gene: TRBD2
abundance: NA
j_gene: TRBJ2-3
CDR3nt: TGTGCCAGCAATCCGACTAGCGGAAGCACAGATACGCAGTATTTT
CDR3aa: CASNPTSGSTDTQYF

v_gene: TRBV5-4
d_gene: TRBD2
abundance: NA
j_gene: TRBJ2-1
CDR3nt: TGTGCCAGCAGCTTGGCCGGGTCGAGCGGGAGGGCCTACAATGAGCAGTTCTTC
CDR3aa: CASSLAGSSGRAYNEQFF

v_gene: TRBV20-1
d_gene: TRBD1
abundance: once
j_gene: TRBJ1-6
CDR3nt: TGCAGTGCTAGTCCGGGACAGTCTTATTCACCCCTCCACTTT
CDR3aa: CSASPGQSYSPLHF

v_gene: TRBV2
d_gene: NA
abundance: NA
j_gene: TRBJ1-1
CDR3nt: TGTGCCAGCAGCCAAAACTGGGGGGGGGACACTGAAGCTTTCTTT
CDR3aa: CASSQNWGGDTEAFF

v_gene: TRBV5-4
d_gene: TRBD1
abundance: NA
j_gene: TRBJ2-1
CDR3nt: TGTGCCAGCAGCCCGCAGGGGGCCGGTTACAATGAGCAGTTCTTC
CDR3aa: CASSPQGAGYNEQFF

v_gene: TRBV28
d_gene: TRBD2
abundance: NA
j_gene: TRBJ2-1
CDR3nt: TGTGCCAGCAGTTTCCTGGCGGGGGGCAAAGCCAATGAGCAGTTCTTC
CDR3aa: CASSFLAGGKANEQFF

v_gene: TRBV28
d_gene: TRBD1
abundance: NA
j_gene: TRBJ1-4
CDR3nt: TGTGCCAGCTCGGTAGGGGGCCGGGAAAAACTGTTTTTT
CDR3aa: CASSVGGREKLFF

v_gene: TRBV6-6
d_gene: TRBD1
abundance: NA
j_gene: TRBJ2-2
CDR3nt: TGTGCCAGCAGCCCCGGGACAGGCAAGACCGGGGAGCTGTTTTTT
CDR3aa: CASSPGTGKTGELFF

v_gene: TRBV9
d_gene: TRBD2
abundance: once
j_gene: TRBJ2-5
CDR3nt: TGTGCCAGCAGCGGGGGACTAGCGGGGGAAGAGACCCAGTACTTC
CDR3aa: CASSGGLAGEETQYF

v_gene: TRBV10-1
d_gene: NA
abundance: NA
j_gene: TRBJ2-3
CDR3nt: TGCGCCAGCAGTGAGCCAACAGGAAATACAGATACGCAGTATTTT
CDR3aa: CASSEPTGNTDTQYF

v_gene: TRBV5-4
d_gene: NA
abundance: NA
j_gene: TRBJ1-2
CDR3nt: TGTGCCAGCAGCTCCGGACAGCGGAGCTATGGCTACACCTTC
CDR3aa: CASSSGQRSYGYTF

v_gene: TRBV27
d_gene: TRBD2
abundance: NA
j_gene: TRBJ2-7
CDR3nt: TGTGCCAGCCGCTCCGGACTAGCGGGCCTCTACGAGCAGTACTTC
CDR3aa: CASRSGLAGLYEQYF

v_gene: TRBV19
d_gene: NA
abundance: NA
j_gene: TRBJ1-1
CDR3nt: TGTGCCAGTAGTATTCGGTTGAACACTGAAGCTTTCTTT
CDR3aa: CASSIRLNTEAFF

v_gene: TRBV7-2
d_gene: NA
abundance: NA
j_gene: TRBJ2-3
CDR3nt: TGTGCCAGCCGGAGGGGTGGGGCAGATACGCAGTATTTT
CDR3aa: CASRRGGADTQYF